The 3 T cell receptor beta chains reported below all come from one sample, sequenced in a study of tumor-infiltrating lymphocytes in oesophageal squamous cell carcinoma. TCRdb reanalysed the PCR reads using MiXCR and keeps one entry per CDR3 protein. The sample includes some 16,000 distinct CDR3 sequences, approximately 45% seen only once; the top ten take about 30%. Sequencing input: normal esophageal tissue next to the tumor. These receptors were obtained from a female donor with esophageal squamous cell carcinoma.

The table lists this clonotype with many counts. The CDR3: CASSRPGQSTEAFF. DNA of the CDR3: TGTGCCAGCAGCCGACCGGGACAATCCACTGAAGCTTTCTTT. V usage is TRBV6-1 and J usage is TRBJ1-1; D possibly corresponds to TRBD1 (6 bases). Germline V gives CDR1 MNHNS, CDR2 SASEGT. Trimming removed 6 bases at V and 4 bases at J, with 15 bases between. The CDR3 consists of 14 residues.

This clonotype was recorded at least ten times. V usage is TRBV10-2 and J usage is TRBJ2-7, with D unresolved. CDR1 WSHSY and CDR2 SAAADI come from the germline V gene. The ends were cut back, 8 bases at V and 7 bases at J, with 15 bases in the middle. The CDR3 contains 12 residues. As DNA, the CDR3 is TGCGCCAGCTCACAGTTTAGGAATGAGCAGTACTTC. Translation: CASSQFRNEQYF.

V is TRBV7-8 and J is TRBJ2-2; D is perhaps TRBD1 (7 bases). Germline V gives CDR1 SGHVS, CDR2 FQNEAQ. The germline V and J ends were trimmed by 5 bases and 4 bases, with 14 bases remaining between them. The CDR3 contains 15 residues. DNA for the CDR3: TGTGCCAGCAGCCCTAGACAGGGAGGCACCGGGGAGCTGTTTTTT. This translates into CASSPRQGGTGELFF.